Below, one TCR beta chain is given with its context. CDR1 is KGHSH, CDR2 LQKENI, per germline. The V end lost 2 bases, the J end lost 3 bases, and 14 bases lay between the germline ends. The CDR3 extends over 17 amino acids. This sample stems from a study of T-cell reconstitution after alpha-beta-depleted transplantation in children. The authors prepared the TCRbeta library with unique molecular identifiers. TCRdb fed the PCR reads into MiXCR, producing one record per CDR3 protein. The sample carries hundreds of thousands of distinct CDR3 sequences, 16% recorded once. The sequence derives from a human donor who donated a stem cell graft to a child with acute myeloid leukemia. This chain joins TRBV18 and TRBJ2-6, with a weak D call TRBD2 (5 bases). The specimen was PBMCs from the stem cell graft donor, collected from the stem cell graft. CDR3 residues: CASSPNRGSGGANVLTF. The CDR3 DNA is TGTGCCAGCTCACCAAATCGCGGGTCGGGTGGGGCCAACGTCCTGACTTTC.